The clone carrying this TCR beta chain was seen many times. Amplified regions were TCR beta CDR3 sequences from RNA transcripts. Using the HTBI primer set, a first-round RT-PCR was run on the TCR CDR3. TCRdb redid the calling of the multiplex PCR reads with MiXCR, one entry per CDR3 protein. The table has 45,000 to 60,000 distinct CDR3 sequences, around 48% seen once. Germline-derived CDR1 and CDR2 are LNHDA and SQIVND (reference sequence). The V gene lost 1 base and the J gene lost 0 bases, with 7 bases spanning the gap. CDR3 length: 15 amino acids. These data originate in a study of T cells in Graves' hyperthyroidism and ophthalmopathy.

The sample consisted of blood. This receptor was obtained from a woman between 25 and 40 years old with Graves' ophthalmopathy. V is TRBV19 and J is TRBJ1-5; unclear D gene. CDR3 protein: CASSIGPYSNQPQHF. CDR3 DNA sequence: TGTGCCAGTAGTATAGGACCCTATAGCAATCAGCCCCAGCATTTT.